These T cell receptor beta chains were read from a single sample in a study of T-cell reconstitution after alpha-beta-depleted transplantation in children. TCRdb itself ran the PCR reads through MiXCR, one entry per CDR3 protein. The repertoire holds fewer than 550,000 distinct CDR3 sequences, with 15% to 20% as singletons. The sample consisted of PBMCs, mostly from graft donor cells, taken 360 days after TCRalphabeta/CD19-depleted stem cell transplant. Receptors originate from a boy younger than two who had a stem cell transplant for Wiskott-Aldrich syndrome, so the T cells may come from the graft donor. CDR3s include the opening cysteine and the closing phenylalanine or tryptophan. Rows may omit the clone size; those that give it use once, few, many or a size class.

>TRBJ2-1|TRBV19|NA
CASSIYRRGYNEQFF
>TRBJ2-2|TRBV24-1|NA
CATLQGRGTGELFF
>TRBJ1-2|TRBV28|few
CASSLPAGYYGYTF
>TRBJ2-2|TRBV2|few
CASNPSGGPSVGELFF
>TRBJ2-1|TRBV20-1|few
CSAGLAGSRSYNEQFF
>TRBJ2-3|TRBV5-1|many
CASRGWGLGTRTDTQYF
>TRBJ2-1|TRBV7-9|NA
CASSLWSTGQFF
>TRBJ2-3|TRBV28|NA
CASTLRGFGTDTQYF
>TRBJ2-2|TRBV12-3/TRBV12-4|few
CASSLGAFFNTGELFF
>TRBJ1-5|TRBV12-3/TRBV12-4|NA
CASSLWRRNQPQHF